Sequencing of this T cell receptor delta chain was carried out in a study of delta chains in infants with herpesvirus infections. Gamma-chain- and delta-chain-specific primers converted PBMC RNA into TCR cDNA. TCRdb made new clone calls on the RT-PCR reads using CATT. The sample holds roughly 3,200 delta-chain clones, 30% to 35% seen once. CDR1 and CDR2 (germline): GEAIGNYY, EKD. This CDR3 contains 15 residues. The junction had 2 bases not matched to a gene; V was cut back by 0 bases and J by 5 bases. The genes are TRDV2 and TRDJ2; TRDD3 agrees at 10 bases. This receptor was obtained from a human donor who was a Ugandan infant, either HIV-exposed or HIV-unexposed (not recorded which). The specimen comprised peripheral blood, sampled at time point 3 of longitudinal follow-up. DNA for the CDR3: TGTGCCTGTGACACCGTACTGGGGGATACAGCACAACTCTTCTTT. Amino acids: CACDTVLGDTAQLFF.